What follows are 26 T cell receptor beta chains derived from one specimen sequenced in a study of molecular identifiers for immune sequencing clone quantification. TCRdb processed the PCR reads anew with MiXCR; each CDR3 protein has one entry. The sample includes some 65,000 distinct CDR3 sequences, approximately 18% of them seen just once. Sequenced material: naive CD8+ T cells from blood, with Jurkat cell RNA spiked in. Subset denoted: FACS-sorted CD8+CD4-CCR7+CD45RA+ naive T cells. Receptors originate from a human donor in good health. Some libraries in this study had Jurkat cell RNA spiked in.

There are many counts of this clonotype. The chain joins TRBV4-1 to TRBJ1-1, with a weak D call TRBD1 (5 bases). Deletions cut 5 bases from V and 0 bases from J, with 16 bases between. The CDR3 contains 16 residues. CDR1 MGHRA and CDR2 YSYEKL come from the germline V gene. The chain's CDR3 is CASSDRQIPLNTEAFF. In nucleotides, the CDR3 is TGCGCCAGCAGCGACAGACAGATACCCTTGAACACTGAAGCTTTCTTT.

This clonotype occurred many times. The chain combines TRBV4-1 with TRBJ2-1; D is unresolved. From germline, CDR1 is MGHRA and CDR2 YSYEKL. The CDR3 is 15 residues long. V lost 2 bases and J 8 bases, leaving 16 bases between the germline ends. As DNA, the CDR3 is TGCGCCAGCAGCCAACAGAACCTTCCAGTCTATGAGCAGTTCTTC. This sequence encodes CASSQQNLPVYEQFF.

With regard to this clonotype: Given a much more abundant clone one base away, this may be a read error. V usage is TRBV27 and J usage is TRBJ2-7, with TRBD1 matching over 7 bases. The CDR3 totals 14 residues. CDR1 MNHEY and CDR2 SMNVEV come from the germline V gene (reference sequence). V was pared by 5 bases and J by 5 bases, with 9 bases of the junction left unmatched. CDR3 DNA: TGTGCCAGCAGTGGTGAGACAGGGCGCCACGAGCAGTACTTC. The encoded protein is CASSGETGRHEQYF.

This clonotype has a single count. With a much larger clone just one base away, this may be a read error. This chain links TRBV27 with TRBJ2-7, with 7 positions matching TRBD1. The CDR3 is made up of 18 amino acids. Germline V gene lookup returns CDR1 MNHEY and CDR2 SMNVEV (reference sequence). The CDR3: CVSSLNREYGTAHYEQYF. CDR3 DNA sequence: TGTGTCAGCAGTTTAAATCGAGAGTATGGGACAGCACACTACGAGCAGTACTTC.

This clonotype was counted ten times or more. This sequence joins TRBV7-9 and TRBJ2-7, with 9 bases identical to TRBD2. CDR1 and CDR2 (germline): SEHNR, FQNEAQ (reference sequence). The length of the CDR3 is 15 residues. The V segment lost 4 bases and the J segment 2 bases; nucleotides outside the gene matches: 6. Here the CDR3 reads CASSSGTSPPYEQYF. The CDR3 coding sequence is TGTGCCAGCAGCTCGGGGACTAGCCCACCCTACGAGCAGTACTTC.

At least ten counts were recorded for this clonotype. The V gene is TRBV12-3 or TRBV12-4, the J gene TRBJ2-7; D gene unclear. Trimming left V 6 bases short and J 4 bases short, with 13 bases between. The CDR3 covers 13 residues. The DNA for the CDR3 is TGTGCCAGCAGCCAACATACAGATTACGAGCAGTACTTC. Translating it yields CASSQHTDYEQYF.

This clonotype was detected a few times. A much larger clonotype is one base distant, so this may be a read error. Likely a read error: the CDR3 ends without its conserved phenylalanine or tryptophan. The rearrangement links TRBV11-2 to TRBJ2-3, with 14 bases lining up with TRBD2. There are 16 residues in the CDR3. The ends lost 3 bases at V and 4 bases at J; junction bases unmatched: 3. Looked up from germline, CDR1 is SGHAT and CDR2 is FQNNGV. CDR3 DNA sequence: TGTGCCAGCAGCTTGGGACTAGCGGGAGAGGCAGATACGCAGTATCTT. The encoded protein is CASSLGLAGEADTQYL.

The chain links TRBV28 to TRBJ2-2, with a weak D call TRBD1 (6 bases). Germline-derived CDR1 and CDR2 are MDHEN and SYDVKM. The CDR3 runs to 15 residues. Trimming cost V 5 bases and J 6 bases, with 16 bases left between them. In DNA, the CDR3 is TGTGCCAGCAGTATATACAGGGATCTAGCCGGGGAGCTGTTTTTT. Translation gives CASSIYRDLAGELFF. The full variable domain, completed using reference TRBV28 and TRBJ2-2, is DVKVTQSSRYLVKRTGEKVFLECVQDMDHENMFWYRQDPGLGLRLIYFSYDVKMKEKGDIPEGYSVSREKKERFSLILESASTNQTSMYLCASSIYRDLAGELFFGEGSRLTVL.

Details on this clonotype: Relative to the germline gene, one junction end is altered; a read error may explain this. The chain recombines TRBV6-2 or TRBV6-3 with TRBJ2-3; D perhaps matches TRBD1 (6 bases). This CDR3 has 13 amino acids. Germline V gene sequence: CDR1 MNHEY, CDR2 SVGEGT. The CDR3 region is CASSVQGTDTQCF. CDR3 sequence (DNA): TGTGCCAGCAGTGTACAGGGTACAGATACGCAGTGTTTT.

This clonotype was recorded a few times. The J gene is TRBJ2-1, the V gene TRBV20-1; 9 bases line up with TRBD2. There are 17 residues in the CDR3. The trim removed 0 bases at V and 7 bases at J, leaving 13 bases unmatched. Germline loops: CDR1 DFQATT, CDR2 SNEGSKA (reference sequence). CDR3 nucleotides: TGCAGTGCTAGAGATTATATTGAGACTAGCGGCGAAAATGAGCAGTTCTTC. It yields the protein CSARDYIETSGENEQFF.

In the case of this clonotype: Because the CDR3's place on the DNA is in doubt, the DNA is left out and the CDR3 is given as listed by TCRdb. The chain's CDR3 is CSATTVAGGNERYF. The chain links TRBV20-1 to TRBJ2-7; the table's D call TRBD2 went unverified against the DNA. The CDR3 extends over 14 residues, inclusive of both ends. The germline V gene encodes CDR1 DFQATT and CDR2 SNEGSKA (reference sequence).

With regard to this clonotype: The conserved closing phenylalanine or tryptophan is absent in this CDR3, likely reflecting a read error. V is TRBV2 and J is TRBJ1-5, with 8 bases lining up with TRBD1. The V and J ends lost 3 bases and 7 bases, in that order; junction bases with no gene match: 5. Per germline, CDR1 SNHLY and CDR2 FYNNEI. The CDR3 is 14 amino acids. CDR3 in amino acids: CASSDGTGAQPQHL. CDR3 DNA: TGTGCCAGCAGTGATGGGACAGGAGCCCAGCCCCAGCATCTT.

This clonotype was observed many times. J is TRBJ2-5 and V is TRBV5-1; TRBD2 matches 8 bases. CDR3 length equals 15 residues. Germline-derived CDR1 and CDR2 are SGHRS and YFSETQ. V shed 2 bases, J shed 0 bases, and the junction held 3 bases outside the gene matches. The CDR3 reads CASSFSGIYQETQYF. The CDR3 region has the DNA TGCGCCAGCAGCTTTAGCGGGATTTACCAAGAGACCCAGTACTTC.

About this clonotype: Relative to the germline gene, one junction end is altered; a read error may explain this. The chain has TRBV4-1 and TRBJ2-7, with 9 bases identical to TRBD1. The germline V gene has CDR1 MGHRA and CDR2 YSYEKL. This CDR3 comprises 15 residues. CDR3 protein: CASSQVGQGGGEQSF. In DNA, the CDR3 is TGCGCCAGCAGTCAAGTGGGACAGGGAGGAGGCGAGCAGTCCTTC.

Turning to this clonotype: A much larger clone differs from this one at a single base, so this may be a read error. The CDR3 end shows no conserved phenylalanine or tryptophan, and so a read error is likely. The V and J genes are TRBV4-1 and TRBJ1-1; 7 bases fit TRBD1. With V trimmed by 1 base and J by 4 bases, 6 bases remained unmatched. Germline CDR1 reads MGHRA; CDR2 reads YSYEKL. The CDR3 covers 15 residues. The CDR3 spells CASSQGHRGSTEAFL. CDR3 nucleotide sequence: TGCGCCAGCAGCCAAGGGCACAGGGGTAGCACTGAAGCTTTCCTT.

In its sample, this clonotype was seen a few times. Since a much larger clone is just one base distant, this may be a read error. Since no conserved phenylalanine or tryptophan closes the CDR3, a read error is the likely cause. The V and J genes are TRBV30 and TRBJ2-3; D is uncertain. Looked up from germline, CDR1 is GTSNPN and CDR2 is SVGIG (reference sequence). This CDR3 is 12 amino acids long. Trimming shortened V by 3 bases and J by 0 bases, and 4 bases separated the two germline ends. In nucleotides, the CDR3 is TGTGCCTGGAGCGGGAGCACAGATACGCAGTATTTA. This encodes CAWSGSTDTQYL.

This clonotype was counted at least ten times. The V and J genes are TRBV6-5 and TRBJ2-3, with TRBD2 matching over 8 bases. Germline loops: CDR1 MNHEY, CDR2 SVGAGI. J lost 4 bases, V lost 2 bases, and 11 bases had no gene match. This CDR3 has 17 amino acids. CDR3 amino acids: CASSYATPREVADTQYF. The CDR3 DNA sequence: TGTGCCAGCAGTTACGCCACTCCGCGGGAGGTGGCAGATACGCAGTATTTT.

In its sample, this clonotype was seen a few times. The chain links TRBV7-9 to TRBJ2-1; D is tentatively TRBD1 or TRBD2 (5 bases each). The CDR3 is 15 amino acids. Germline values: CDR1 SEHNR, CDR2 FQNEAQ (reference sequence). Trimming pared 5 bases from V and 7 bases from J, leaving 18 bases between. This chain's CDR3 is CASSNEEGSLNEQFF. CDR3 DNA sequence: TGTGCCAGCAGCAACGAAGAGGGGTCTTTAAATGAGCAGTTCTTC.

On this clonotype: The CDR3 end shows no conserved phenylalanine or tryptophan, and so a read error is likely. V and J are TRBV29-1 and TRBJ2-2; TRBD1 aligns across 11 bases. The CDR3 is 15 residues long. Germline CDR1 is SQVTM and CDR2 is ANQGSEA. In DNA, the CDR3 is TGCAGCGTCGAGGACAGGGGGCTGAACACCGGGGTGCTGTTTCTT. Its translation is CSVEDRGLNTGVLFL.

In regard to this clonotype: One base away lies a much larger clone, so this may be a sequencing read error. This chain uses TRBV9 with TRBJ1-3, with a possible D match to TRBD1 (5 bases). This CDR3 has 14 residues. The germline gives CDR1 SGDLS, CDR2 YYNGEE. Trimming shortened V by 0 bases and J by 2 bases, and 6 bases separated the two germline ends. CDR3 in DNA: TGTGCCAGCAGCGTAGAGGGGCCTGGAAACACCATATATTTT. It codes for CASSVEGPGNTIYF. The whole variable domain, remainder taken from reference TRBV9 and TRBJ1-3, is DSGVTQTPKHLITATGQRVTLRCSPRSGDLSVYWYQQSLDQGLQFLIQYYNGEERAKGNILERFSAQQFPDLHSELNLSSLELGDSALYFCASSVEGPGNTIYFGEGSWLTVV.

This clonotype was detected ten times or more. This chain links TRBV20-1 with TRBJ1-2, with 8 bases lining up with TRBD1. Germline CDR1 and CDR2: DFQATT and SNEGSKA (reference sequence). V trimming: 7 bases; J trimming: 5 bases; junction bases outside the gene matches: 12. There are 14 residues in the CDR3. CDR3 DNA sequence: TGCAGTGGTACCAAACCAGGGGGCACGTATGGCTACACCTTC. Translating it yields CSGTKPGGTYGYTF.

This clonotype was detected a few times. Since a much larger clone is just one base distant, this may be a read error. The CDR3 DNA reads as TGTGCCAGCAGTTTGAGACTCCTGGGAGATACAGATACGCAGTATTTT. It translates to CASSLRLLGDTDTQYF. The chain combines TRBV12-3 or TRBV12-4 with TRBJ2-3; TRBD2 is a possible D gene (5 bases). There are 16 residues in the CDR3. The V end lost 3 bases, the J end lost 3 bases, and 16 bases lay between the germline ends.

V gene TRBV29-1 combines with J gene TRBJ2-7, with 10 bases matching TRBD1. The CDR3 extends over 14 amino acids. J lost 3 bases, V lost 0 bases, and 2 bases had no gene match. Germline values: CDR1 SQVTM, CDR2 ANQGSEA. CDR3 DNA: TGCAGCGTTGAAGAGAGGGACAGGGGCTACGAGCAGTACTTC. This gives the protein CSVEERDRGYEQYF.

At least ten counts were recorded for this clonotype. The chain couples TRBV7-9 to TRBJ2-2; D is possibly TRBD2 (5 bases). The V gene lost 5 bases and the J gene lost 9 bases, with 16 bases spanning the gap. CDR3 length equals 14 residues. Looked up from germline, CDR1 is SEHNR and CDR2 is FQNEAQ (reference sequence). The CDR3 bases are TGTGCCAGCAGCCCCATATGGGCGGGCTGGGAGCTGTTTTTT. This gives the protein CASSPIWAGWELFF. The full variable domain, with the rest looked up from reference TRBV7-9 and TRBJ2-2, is DTGVSQNPRHKITKRGQNVTFRCDPISEHNRLYWYRQTLGQGPEFLTYFQNEAQLEKSRLLSDRFSAERPKGSFSTLEIQRTEQGDSAMYLCASSPIWAGWELFFGEGSRLTVL.

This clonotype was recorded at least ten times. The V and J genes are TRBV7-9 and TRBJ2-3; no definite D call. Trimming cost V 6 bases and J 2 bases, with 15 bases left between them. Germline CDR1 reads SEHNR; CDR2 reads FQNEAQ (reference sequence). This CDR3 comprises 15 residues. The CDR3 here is CASRTSGLVTDTQYF. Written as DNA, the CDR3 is TGTGCCAGCAGAACATCGGGTTTGGTCACAGATACGCAGTATTTT.

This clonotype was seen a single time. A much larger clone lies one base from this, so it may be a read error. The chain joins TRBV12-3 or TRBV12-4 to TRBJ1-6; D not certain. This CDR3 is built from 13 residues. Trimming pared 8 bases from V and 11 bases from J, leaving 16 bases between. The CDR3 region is CASGPRGGAPLHF. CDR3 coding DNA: TGTGCCAGCGGACCCCGGGGTGGGGCACCCCTCCACTTT.